Sequencing of this T cell receptor beta chain was carried out in a study of blood T cell repertoires in COVID-19. Turning to the study itself: The study drew acute and convalescent COVID-19 samples from the United States, Italy and Spain.

Looked up from germline, CDR1 is MGHRA and CDR2 is YSYEKL. V trimming: 4 bases; J trimming: 4 bases; junction bases outside the gene matches: 9. This CDR3 region has 16 residues. As handled by the study authors: Estimation of nucleated cell counts relied on the amplification of reference gene primers. Method: immunoSEQ multiplex PCR; TCRdb's copy keeps in-frame clones and lacks some. V, J and clone size are those of that table, while D and trimming were read from the DNA. The table shows more than 150,000 clones, with roughly 90% occurring only once. The chain recombines TRBV4-1 with TRBJ2-3, with TRBD1 identical over 9 bases. The TCR originated in a man aged 45-60 years with acute or convalescent COVID-19. Sequencing was done on a sample of peripheral blood. CDR3 bases: TGCGCCAGCAGCCGATACCCCGGGACAGGGTCAGATACGCAGTATTTT. Translation gives CASSRYPGTGSDTQYF.